This T cell receptor (beta chain) was found in a study of T cell responses to AZD1222 COVID-19 vaccine. Study overall: Both about-4-week and about-12-week second-dose recipients were combined. The study, taken as a whole, reports: Spike-specific TCR breadth and depth were elevated following two AZD1222 doses. The study sampled repertoires only after the peak T cell response. In a largely white British group with more females than males, clonal diversity was possibly underestimated.

The germline V gene has CDR1 LNHDA and CDR2 SQIVND (reference sequence). The length of the CDR3 is 14 residues. Trimming took off 10 bases at V and 0 bases at J, with 15 bases between the two ends. The data were produced by immunoSEQ multiplex PCR, yet TCRdb's version contains in-frame clones alone and is incomplete. The sample includes 160,000 or so clones, about 91% seen only once; the top ten take around 4.4%. To note about this clone: Its antigen is not known.

The chain combines TRBV19 with TRBJ1-2; D gene unclear. The sequenced sample was peripheral blood, obtained on day 0 of AZD1222 vaccination. This clonotype was sampled from an adult in good health. Here the CDR3 reads CATTYSSANYGYTF. The CDR3, as DNA: TGTGCCACCACCTACAGTTCAGCTAACTATGGCTACACCTTC.